This entry is about one T cell receptor (beta chain). Antigen specificity is unknown. Germline CDR1 LNHDA, CDR2 SQIVND (reference sequence). The CDR3 spans 12 residues. The V and J ends lost 3 bases and 7 bases respectively, with 10 bases between them. These data are taken from a study of cytomegalovirus exposure and HLA in healthy donors. Both 60 Vbeta primers and 13 Jbeta primers went into the PCR. Generated by immunoSEQ multiplex PCR, the TCRdb table keeps only in-frame clones and is missing some. The profile covers 200,000 or so clones, with roughly four fifths appearing a single time and 0.22% taken by the ten largest. Findings of the study overall: Among the most significant clusters, several appeared linked to common viral pathogens in a later analysis.

Sequenced material: PBMCs. This chain links TRBV19 with TRBJ2-7; perhaps TRBD2 as D (5 bases). This TCR was recovered from a girl aged 2 to 9 in good health and CMV-seronegative. CDR3 protein: CASSIGSGEQYF. The CDR3 DNA reads TGTGCCAGTAGTATCGGGTCGGGGGAGCAGTACTTC.